This TCR beta chain was found in a study of Ad26.COV2.S vaccination and SARS-CoV-2 variants. Study details: Enrollment placed the donor in the COV1001 Ad26.COV2.S trial arm.

Treatment described: 19 received Ad26.COV2.S at low or high dose, single or two shots; several received placebo; per-sample allocation not given. Day 63 after the first vaccine or placebo injection was the time point for sampling. Overall study findings and caveats: Possibly, TCR breadth and depth analyses underestimated total T cell responses.

The table came from immunoSEQ multiplex PCR; TCRdb's copy has only in-frame clones and leaves some out. The repertoire includes 300,000 to 500,000 clones, around nine tenths of them detected once, and approximately 3.7% sits in the top ten. Concerning this clone: Its antigen is as yet unknown.

CDR1 and CDR2 (germline): MNHEY, SVGAGI. The CDR3 is made up of 15 amino acids. J gave up 7 bases and V 6 bases, and 9 bases lay outside the gene matches. The sequenced sample was peripheral blood, obtained in a trial of Ad26.COV2.S vaccine versus placebo. The V and J genes are TRBV6-5 and TRBJ1-6; 7 positions agree with TRBD1. This TCR was recovered from a person between 18 and 60 years old who received the Ad26.COV2.S COVID-19 vaccine or a placebo. CDR3 loop: CASSHRTGGNSPLHF. The CDR3 DNA follows: TGTGCCAGCAGCCATCGGACAGGAGGGAATTCACCCCTCCACTTT.